This T cell receptor (beta chain) emerged from a study of prognosis after radiotherapy for stage I lung cancer. Study in general: There were 12 to 15 patients with newly diagnosed primary stage I lung tumors and five patients with oligometastatic NSCLC after surgical resection of the primary tumor. Study outcomes and limitations: Tumor specificity of expanded TCR clones went undetermined. Usage of TRBV and TRBJ genes reportedly differed between metastatic and non-metastatic patients.

The genomic DNA TCR beta CDR3 region underwent two rounds of multiplex PCR. Primers targeting each individual TRBV and TRBJ gene were applied in first-round PCR. A single record per CDR3 protein comes from TCRdb applying MiXCR to the multiplex PCR reads. The table lists under 30,000 distinct CDR3 sequences, less than 40% of them singletons. Germline assignment: CDR1 KGHDR and CDR2 SFDVKD. The CDR3 loop spans 14 amino acids. V was clipped by 4 bases and J by 3 bases, with 8 bases between them. Free of prior chemotherapy, radiotherapy and other malignancies, all of the patients were also node-negative on CT and PET/CT. To note about this clonotype: Its target is not known.

The V gene is TRBV24-1, the J gene TRBJ2-2; D tentatively reads TRBD1 or TRBD2 (5 bases each). This TCR came from a donor over 45 with non-small cell lung cancer. The specimen was PBMCs, collected before or after stereotactic body radiation therapy (not recorded which). The CDR3 nucleotides read TGTGCCACCAGTGACCTGGGACACACCGGGGAGCTGTTTTTT. Amino acids: CATSDLGHTGELFF.